This TCR beta chain was retrieved from a study of Ad26.COV2.S vaccination and SARS-CoV-2 variants. Comment on this clone: Its antigen is undetermined.

Noted treatment: roughly 20 received Ad26.COV2.S at low or high dose, single or two shots; about 5 received placebo; per-sample allocation not given. Sampling happened 63 days after the first vaccine or placebo injection. Ad26 vector vaccine expressed Wuhan-strain SARS-CoV-2 spike. General study findings and limits: People given the vaccine had a wider spike-specific TCR breadth than placebo recipients did.

TCRdb's table, derived via immunoSEQ multiplex PCR, lists solely in-frame clones and lacks some. Of nearly 400,000 clones listed, about nine tenths are singletons. Trimming pared 0 bases from V and 6 bases from J, leaving 9 bases between. Germline V CDR1 and CDR2: GTSNPN, SVGIG (reference sequence). The CDR3 consists of 14 residues. The receptor's source is a person aged 18-65 years who received the Ad26.COV2.S COVID-19 vaccine or a placebo. The sequences come from peripheral blood, collected in a trial of Ad26.COV2.S vaccine versus placebo. The J gene is TRBJ1-6, the V gene TRBV30; D gene unclear. CDR3 region: CAWSVGFTNSPLHF. DNA of the CDR3: TGTGCCTGGAGTGTAGGGTTTACTAATTCACCCCTCCACTTT.